This TCR beta chain was obtained from a study of T cell changes during pregnancy in multiple sclerosis. TCRdb's copy holds only in-frame clones and misses some; the assay was immunoSEQ multiplex PCR. The table lists about 40,000 clones, less than 95% of them singletons. CDR3 length equals 19 residues. Germline lookup yields CDR1 SQVTM and CDR2 ANQGSEA. The J segment lost 2 bases and the V segment lost 1 base, leaving 12 bases of the junction unmatched. The receptor comes from a female donor with multiple sclerosis, enrolled in a pregnancy study. The sample was peripheral blood, taken in the third trimester of pregnancy. The chain couples TRBV29-1 to TRBJ2-3, with 13 bases aligning to TRBD2. This CDR3 is CSVEGTSGSSLSSTDTQYF. As DNA, the CDR3 is TGCAGCGTTGAAGGGACTAGCGGGAGTTCCCTCTCCTCCACAGATACGCAGTATTTT.